Listed below are T cell receptor beta chains from one sample, sequenced in a study of identical twins. One entry per CDR3 protein results from TCRdb running MiXCR on the 5' RACE reads. The sample records 700,000 or so distinct CDR3 sequences, approximately 22% being singletons. A further study also used this sample, focusing on T cells expressing NK-cell markers.

Sample: PBMCs. Source of these receptors: a woman aged 18-29 years in good health. CDR3s include the opening cysteine and the closing phenylalanine or tryptophan. Each record gives: V gene, J gene, D gene, clone size, CDR3 DNA, CDR3 protein. The D gene is left open where the match is weak. The listing skips clone size in some rows; elsewhere it reads once, few, many or a size class.

TRBV4-3	TRBJ1-3	TRBD1	NA	TGCGCCAGCAGCCGCGACAGGGGTTACGGAAACACCATATATTTT	CASSRDRGYGNTIYF
TRBV20-1	TRBJ2-3	TRBD2	few	TGCAGTGCTAAGCGACGGGGGGTCACAGATACGCAGTATTTT	CSAKRRGVTDTQYF
TRBV6-1	TRBJ2-3	NA	few	TGTGCCAGCAGTATAACGGGACGGAATACGCAGTATTTT	CASSITGRNTQYF
TRBV15	TRBJ2-7	TRBD1	few	TGTGCCACCAGCAGAGGAAGGACAGGGTACGAGCAGTACTTC	CATSRGRTGYEQYF
TRBV5-1	TRBJ2-7	NA	NA	TGCGCCAGCAGCTCGGCAGGGAAGACCTACGAGCAGTACTTC	CASSSAGKTYEQYF
TRBV20-1	TRBJ2-7	NA	NA	TGCAGTGCTAGCAATAAGTCGAGGGAGCAGTACTTC	CSASNKSREQYF
TRBV28	TRBJ2-1	NA	NA	TGTGCCAGCAGACTAGGGCCCTTCTACAATGAGCAGTTCTTC	CASRLGPFYNEQFF
TRBV18	TRBJ1-1	NA	few	TGTGCCAGCTCAGCCAGGAATACTGAAGCTTTCTTT	CASSARNTEAFF
TRBV20-1	TRBJ2-1	NA	NA	TGCAGTGCTGGTAAGGGGGACAATGAGCAGTTCTTC	CSAGKGDNEQFF
TRBV14	TRBJ2-5	TRBD2	few	TGTGCCAGCAGCCTAAATCTAGCGGGCGAGGAGACCCAGTACTTC	CASSLNLAGEETQYF
TRBV5-1	TRBJ2-7	NA	NA	TGCGCCAGCAGGCGAGACTGGGAAGGGTCCTACGAGCAGTACTTC	CASRRDWEGSYEQYF
TRBV7-9	TRBJ2-1	NA	NA	TGTGCCAGCAGCTTACGGAGCGGGTCCCCCTACAATGAGCAGTTCTTC	CASSLRSGSPYNEQFF
TRBV7-9	TRBJ2-3	TRBD1	few	TGTGCCAGCAGCTTAGCGCTCGGGACAGGGGTCACAGATACGCAGTATTTT	CASSLALGTGVTDTQYF
TRBV18	TRBJ2-2	NA	NA	TGTGCCAGCTCAGCGGGACTTCTTAACACCGGGGAGCTGTTTTTT	CASSAGLLNTGELFF
TRBV20-1	TRBJ2-7	TRBD2	few	TGCAGTGCTAGTCGTAGCGGGAGGGCCTACGAGCAGTACTTC	CSASRSGRAYEQYF
TRBV10-2	TRBJ2-1	TRBD1	NA	TGCGCCAGTGAGGACAGGGGGCTTGGGGAGCAGTTCTTC	CASEDRGLGEQFF
TRBV20-1	TRBJ1-1	NA	NA	TGCAGTGCTATGCGATCGACCGGATCTGAAGCTTTCTTT	CSAMRSTGSEAFF
TRBV10-1	TRBJ2-2	NA	NA	TGCGCCAGCAGTAGGGACCCCGGGGGGGAGCTGTTTTTT	CASSRDPGGELFF
TRBV20-1	TRBJ2-7	TRBD2	NA	TGCAGTGTCCGGTCGGGTAGCGGGGGATACGAGCAGTACTTC	CSVRSGSGGYEQYF
TRBV20-1	TRBJ2-1	TRBD2	many	TGCAGTGCTAGAGCACGCGGGAGGAGTTCCTACAATGAGCAGTTCTTC	CSARARGRSSYNEQFF
TRBV4-3	TRBJ2-3	NA	few	TGCGCCTGTGGAAGGGGAGGAACAGATACGCAGTATTTT	CACGRGGTDTQYF
TRBV20-1	TRBJ2-1	NA	NA	TGCAGTGCTAGAGCTCAGGAGGCCTCCTACAATGAGCAGTTCTTC	CSARAQEASYNEQFF
TRBV20-1	TRBJ2-7	TRBD2	few	TGCAGTGCTAGAGATCCGGCGGGAGGGCCATACGAGCAGTACTTC	CSARDPAGGPYEQYF
TRBV7-8	TRBJ2-5	TRBD1	many	TGTGCCAGCAGCTTAGGGGACAGGGTATCGGAGACCCAGTACTTC	CASSLGDRVSETQYF
TRBV27	TRBJ2-7	NA	many	TGTGCCAGCAGTATAACAGGGTTGAACTCCTACGAGCAGTACTTC	CASSITGLNSYEQYF
TRBV5-1	TRBJ2-1	NA	few	TGCGCCAGCAGCTTGGTTGCGGCGGCCAATGAGCAGTTCTTC	CASSLVAAANEQFF
TRBV20-1	TRBJ1-2	NA	many	TGCAGTGCCGTCCGGGGGGACGGCGGCTACACCTTC	CSAVRGDGGYTF
TRBV20-1	TRBJ2-3	NA	NA	TGCAGCCCCTTCTCAGATACGCAGTATTTT	CSPFSDTQYF
TRBV29-1	TRBJ2-7	TRBD1	NA	TGCAGCGTTAACAGGGGGCCCTACGAGCAGTACTTC	CSVNRGPYEQYF
TRBV2	TRBJ1-1	NA	many	TGTGCCAGCAGCCAGAGGGCCGCGAACACTGAAGCTTTCTTT	CASSQRAANTEAFF
TRBV20-1	TRBJ2-1	NA	NA	TGCAGTGCTAGAAATCGGTTGCATGAGCAGTTCTTC	CSARNRLHEQFF
TRBV6-5	TRBJ2-7	TRBD2	NA	TGTGCCAGCAGTTACTCCCCCACCGGGGGGGTCTACGAGCAGTACTTC	CASSYSPTGGVYEQYF
TRBV20-1	TRBJ2-7	TRBD2	many	TGCAGTGCTAGAGCCCTAAATAGACTAGCGGGGGCCTACGAGCAGTACTTC	CSARALNRLAGAYEQYF
TRBV15	TRBJ2-1	NA	few	TGTGCCACCAGCAAAGACTCAGTGGATGAGCAGTTCTTC	CATSKDSVDEQFF
TRBV11-2	TRBJ2-5	NA	NA	TGTGCCAGCAGCTTATCCCCGGCGGAGACCCAGTACTTC	CASSLSPAETQYF
TRBV24-1	TRBJ2-5	NA	many	TGTGCCACCTATGATAGCGTAAACGAAGAGACCCAGTACTTC	CATYDSVNEETQYF
TRBV4-1	TRBJ2-3	NA	many	TGCGCCAGCAGCCAAGACCCGACTCGGGGGACCCCTTCAAATACGCAGTATTTT	CASSQDPTRGTPSNTQYF
TRBV15	TRBJ2-7	NA	few	TGTGCCACCAGCAGACTAGCCTACTACGAGCAGTACTTC	CATSRLAYYEQYF
TRBV12-5	TRBJ2-7	NA	NA	TGTGCTAGTGGCAACCGGGAGCAGTACTTC	CASGNREQYF